This entry features one TCR beta chain sequence. As defined, naive CD8 cells were CD45RO-negative and positively selected for CCR7, with terminally differentiated effector memory CD45RA+ cells excluded. The germline CDR1 and CDR2 sequences are MNHEY and SVGAGI. CDR3 length: 13 residues. Trimming cost V 0 bases and J 5 bases, with 7 bases left between them. TCRdb keeps only in-frame clones here, not all; method: immunoSEQ multiplex PCR. Among hundreds of thousands of clones listed, about 98% were seen once. The data were taken from a study of shared clonotypes between healthy human individuals. The specimen was naive CD8+ T cells sorted from blood. The TCR was taken from a man younger than 45 in good health. This rearrangement joins TRBV6-5 to TRBJ2-5, with a tentative D call TRBD1 (6 bases). The CDR3 region has the DNA TGTGCCAGCAGTTACTCAAGGGGGGAGACCCAGTACTTC. Its translation is CASSYSRGETQYF.